This T cell receptor beta chain was observed in a study of siplizumab effects on memory and regulatory T cells. Study outcomes and limitations: Tregs that proliferated in siplizumab cultures did not have their suppressive function confirmed. There appeared to be greater diversity in naive T cells than in memory cells, and naive T cells seemed major contributors to the alloresponse. Sequences below about 10^-5 frequency were poorly captured. As a result, only a minor fraction of alloreactive clones mapped to unstimulated subsets. Alloreactive sequences traceable to unstimulated CD4+ memory cells were significantly reduced by siplizumab.

The data were produced by immunoSEQ multiplex PCR, yet TCRdb's version contains in-frame clones alone and is incomplete. The data show over 70,000 clones, 90% seen once. Turning to this clone: The antigen is unknown.

Material for sequencing was CD4+ T cells sorted from blood. This clonotype was sampled from a human donor in good health.

The CDR3 region has the DNA TGTGCCAGTAGTTCGGGACAGGGGGTTAGTAATCAGCCCCAGCATTTT. Its protein product is CASSSGQGVSNQPQHF. J is TRBJ1-5 and V is TRBV19, with 11 bases lining up with TRBD1. This CDR3 contains 16 residues. CDR1 is LNHDA, CDR2 SQIVND, per germline (reference sequence). Losses at the gene ends were 5 bases for V and 4 bases for J; bases not matched to a gene: 7.